In this sample, the clone carrying this T cell receptor (beta chain) turned up a few times. As yet, its antigen is unknown. The source of the sample is a study of blood T cells in healthy people across ages. General study findings and limits: The donors' CMV status was not determined, possibly confounding changes in expanded clonotypes. Diversity estimates from one million T cells were considered underestimates.

The CDR3 has 17 residues. Germline CDR1 reads SGHTA; CDR2 reads FQGTGA. The junction had 15 bases not matched to a gene; V was cut back by 1 base and J by 8 bases. The authors ran a second PCR of roughly 6 to 12 cycles using a sample-barcoded 5' primer and a J-beta primer mix. A single record per CDR3 protein comes from TCRdb applying MiXCR to the 5' RACE reads. The table has some 860,000 distinct CDR3 sequences, 56% seen once. This chain links TRBV7-3 with TRBJ2-3; 7 nucleotides match TRBD1. The sequenced sample was blood. This sequence originates from a man aged 40-49 years in good health. CDR3 coding DNA: TGTGCCAGCAGCTTAATATGGAAAGACAGGGTTGACGGTACGCAGTATTTT. It is translated as CASSLIWKDRVDGTQYF.